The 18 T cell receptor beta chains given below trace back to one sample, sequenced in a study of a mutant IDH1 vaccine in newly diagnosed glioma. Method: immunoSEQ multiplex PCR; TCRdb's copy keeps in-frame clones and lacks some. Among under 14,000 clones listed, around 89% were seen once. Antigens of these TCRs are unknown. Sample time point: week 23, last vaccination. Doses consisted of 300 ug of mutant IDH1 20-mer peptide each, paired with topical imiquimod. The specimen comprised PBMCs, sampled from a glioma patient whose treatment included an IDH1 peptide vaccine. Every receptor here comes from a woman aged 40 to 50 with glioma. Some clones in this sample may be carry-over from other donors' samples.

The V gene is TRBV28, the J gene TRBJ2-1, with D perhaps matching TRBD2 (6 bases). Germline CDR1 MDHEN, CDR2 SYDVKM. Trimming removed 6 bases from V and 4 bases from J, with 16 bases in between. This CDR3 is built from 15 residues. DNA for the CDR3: TGTGCCAGCAGCCTAGGGACTTCTTTTTACAATGAGCAGTTCTTC. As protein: CASSLGTSFYNEQFF.

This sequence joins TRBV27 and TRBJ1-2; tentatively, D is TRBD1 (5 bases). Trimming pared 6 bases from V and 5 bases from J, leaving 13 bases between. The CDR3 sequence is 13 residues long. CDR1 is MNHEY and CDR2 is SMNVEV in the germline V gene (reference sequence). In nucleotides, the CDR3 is TGTGCCAGCAGCGGGGACGGGGGATATGGCTACACCTTC. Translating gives CASSGDGGYGYTF.

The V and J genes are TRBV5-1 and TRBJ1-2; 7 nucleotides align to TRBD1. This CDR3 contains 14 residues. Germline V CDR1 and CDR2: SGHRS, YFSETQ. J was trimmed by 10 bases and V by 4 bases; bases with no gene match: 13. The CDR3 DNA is TGCGCCAGCAGCCTGACAGGGCCCCCCTGGTCCTACACCTTC. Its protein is CASSLTGPPWSYTF.

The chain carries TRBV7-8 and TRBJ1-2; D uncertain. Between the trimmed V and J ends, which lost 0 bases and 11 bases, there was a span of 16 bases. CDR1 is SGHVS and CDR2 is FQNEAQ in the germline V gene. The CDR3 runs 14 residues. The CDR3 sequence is CASSLASDSSTYTF. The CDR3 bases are TGTGCCAGCAGCTTAGCTTCAGACTCTTCGACTTACACCTTC.

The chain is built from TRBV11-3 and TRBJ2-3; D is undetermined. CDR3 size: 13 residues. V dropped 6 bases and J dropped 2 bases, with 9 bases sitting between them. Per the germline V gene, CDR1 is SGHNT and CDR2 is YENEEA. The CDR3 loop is CASSGMYTDTQYF. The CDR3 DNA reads TGTGCCAGCAGTGGGATGTACACAGATACGCAGTATTTT.

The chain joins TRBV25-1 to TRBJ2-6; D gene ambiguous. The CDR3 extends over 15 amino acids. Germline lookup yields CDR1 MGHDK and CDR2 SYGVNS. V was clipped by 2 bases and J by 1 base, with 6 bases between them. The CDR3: CASSERRSGANVLTF. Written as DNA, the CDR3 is TGTGCCAGCAGTGAAAGAAGATCTGGGGCCAACGTCCTGACTTTC.

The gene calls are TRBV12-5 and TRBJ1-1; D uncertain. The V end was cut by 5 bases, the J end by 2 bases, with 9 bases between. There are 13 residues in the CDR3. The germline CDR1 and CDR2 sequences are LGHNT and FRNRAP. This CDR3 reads CASGTQSNTEAFF. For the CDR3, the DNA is TGTGCTAGTGGTACTCAGTCTAACACTGAAGCTTTCTTT.

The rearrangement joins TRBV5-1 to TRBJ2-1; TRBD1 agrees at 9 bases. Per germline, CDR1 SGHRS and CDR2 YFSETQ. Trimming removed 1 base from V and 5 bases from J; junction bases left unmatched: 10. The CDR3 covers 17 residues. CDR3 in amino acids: CASSLRSGTGPNNEQFF. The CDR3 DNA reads TGCGCCAGCAGCTTGAGGTCGGGGACAGGGCCGAACAATGAGCAGTTCTTC.

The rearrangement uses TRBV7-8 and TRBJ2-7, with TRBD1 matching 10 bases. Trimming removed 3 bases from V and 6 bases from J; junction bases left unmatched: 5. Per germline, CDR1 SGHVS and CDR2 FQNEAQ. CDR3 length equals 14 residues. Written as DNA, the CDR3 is TGTGCCAGCAGCTTTGGACAGGGGGGTGGCGAGCAGTACTTC. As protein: CASSFGQGGGEQYF.

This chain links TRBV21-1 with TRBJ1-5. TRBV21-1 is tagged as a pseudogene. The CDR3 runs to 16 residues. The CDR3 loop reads CASSKVYKGSNQPQHF. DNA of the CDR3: TGTGCCAGCAGCAAAGTTTATAAGGGAAGCAATCAGCCCCAGCATTTT.

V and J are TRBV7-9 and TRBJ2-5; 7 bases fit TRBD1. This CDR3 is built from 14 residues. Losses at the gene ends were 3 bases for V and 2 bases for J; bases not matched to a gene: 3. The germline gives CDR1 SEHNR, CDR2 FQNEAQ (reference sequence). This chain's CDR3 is CASSFGQVQETQYF. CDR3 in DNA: TGTGCCAGCAGCTTCGGACAGGTTCAAGAGACCCAGTACTTC.

The CDR3 region is CASSLVSTDTQYF. The CDR3 DNA is TGCGCCAGCAGCTTAGTCAGTACAGATACGCAGTATTTT. This sequence joins TRBV5-1 and TRBJ2-3; unclear D gene. Germline CDR1 SGHRS, CDR2 YFSETQ. Between the trimmed V and J ends, which lost 2 bases and 3 bases, there was a span of 7 bases. This CDR3 spans 13 amino acids.

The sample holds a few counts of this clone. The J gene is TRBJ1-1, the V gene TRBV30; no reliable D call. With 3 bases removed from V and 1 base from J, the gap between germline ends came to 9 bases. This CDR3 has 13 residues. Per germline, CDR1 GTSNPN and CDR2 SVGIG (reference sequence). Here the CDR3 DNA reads TGTGCCTGGAGCTGGGGTGGGAACACTGAAGCTTTCTTT. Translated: CAWSWGGNTEAFF.

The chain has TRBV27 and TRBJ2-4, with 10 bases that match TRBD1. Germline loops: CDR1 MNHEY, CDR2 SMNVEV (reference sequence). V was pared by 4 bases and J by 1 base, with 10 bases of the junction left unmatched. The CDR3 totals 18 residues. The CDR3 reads CASSSGTGAGVAKNIQYF. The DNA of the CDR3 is TGTGCCAGCAGTTCCGGGACAGGGGCCGGGGTCGCCAAAAACATTCAGTACTTC.

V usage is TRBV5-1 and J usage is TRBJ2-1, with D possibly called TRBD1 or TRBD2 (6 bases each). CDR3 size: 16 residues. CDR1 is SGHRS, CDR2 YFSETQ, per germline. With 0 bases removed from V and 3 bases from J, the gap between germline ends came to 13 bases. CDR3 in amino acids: CASSLGGGLSYNEQFF. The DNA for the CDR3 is TGCGCCAGCAGCTTGGGTGGGGGGCTTAGCTACAATGAGCAGTTCTTC.

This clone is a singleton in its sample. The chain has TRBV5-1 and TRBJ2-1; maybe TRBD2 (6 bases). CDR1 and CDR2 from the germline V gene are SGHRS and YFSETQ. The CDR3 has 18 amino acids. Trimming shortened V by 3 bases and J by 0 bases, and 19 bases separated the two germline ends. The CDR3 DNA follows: TGCGCCAGCAGCTCGCCCAAAGGAGCGGGTAGCTCCTACAATGAGCAGTTCTTC. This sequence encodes CASSSPKGAGSSYNEQFF.

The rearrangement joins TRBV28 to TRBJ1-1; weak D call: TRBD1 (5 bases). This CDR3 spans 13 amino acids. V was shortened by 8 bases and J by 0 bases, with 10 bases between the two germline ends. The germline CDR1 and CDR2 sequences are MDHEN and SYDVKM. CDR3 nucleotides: TGTGCCAGCCACCGACAGATGAACACTGAAGCTTTCTTT. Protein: CASHRQMNTEAFF.

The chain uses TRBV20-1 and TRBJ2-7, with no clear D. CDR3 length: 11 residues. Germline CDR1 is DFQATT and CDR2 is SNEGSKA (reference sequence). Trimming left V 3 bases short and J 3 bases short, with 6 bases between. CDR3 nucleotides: TGCAGTGCTAGTTCCCTCTACGAGCAGTACTTC. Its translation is CSASSLYEQYF.